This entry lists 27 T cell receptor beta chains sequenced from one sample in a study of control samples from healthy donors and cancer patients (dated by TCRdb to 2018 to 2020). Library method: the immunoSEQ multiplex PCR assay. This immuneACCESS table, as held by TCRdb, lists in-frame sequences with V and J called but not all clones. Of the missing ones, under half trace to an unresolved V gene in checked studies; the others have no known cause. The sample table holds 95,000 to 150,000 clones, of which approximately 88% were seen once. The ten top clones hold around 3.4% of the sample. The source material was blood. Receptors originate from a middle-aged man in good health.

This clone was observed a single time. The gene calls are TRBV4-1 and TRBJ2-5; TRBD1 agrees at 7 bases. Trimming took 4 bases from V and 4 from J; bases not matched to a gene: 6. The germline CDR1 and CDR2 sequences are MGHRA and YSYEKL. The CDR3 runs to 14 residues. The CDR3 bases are TGCGCCAGCAGCCCCCGGGACAGAACAGAGACCCAGTACTTC. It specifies CASSPRDRTETQYF.

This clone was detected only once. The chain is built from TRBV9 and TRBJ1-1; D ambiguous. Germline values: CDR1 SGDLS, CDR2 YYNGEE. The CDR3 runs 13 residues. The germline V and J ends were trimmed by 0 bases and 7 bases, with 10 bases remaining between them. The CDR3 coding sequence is TGTGCCAGCAGCGTAGCTGAAACAGATGAAGCTTTCTTT. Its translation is CASSVAETDEAFF.

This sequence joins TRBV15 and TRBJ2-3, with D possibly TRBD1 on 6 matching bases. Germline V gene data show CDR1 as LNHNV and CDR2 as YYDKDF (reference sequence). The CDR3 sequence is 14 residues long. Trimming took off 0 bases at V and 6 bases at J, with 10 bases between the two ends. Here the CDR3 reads CATSRDQGSDTQYF. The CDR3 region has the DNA TGTGCCACCAGCAGAGATCAGGGGTCGGATACGCAGTATTTT.

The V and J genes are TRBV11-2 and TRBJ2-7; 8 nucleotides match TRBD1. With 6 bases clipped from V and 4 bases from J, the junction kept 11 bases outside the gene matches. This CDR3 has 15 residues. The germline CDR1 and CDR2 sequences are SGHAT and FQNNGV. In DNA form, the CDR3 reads TGTGCCAGCAGTTTGCAGGACAGGGAGGCTTACGAGCAGTACTTC. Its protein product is CASSLQDREAYEQYF.

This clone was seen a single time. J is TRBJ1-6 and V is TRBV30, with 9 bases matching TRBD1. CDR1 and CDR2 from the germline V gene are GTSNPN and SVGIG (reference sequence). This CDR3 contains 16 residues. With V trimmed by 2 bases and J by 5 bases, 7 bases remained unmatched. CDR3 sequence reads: CAWSPKGTGNNSPLHF. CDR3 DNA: TGTGCCTGGAGTCCCAAAGGGACAGGGAATAATTCACCCCTCCACTTT.

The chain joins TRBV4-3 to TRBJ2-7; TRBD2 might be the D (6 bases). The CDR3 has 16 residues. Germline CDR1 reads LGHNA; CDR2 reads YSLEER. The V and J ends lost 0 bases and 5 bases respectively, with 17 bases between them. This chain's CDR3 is CASSQDFGGISDEQYF. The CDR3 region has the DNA TGCGCCAGCAGCCAAGACTTTGGAGGGATCAGCGACGAGCAGTACTTC.

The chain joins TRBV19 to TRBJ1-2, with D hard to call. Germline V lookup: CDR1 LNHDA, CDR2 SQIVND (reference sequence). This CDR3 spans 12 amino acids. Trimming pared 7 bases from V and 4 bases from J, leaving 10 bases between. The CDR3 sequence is CASKMPIYGYTF. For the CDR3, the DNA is TGTGCCAGTAAGATGCCCATCTATGGCTACACCTTC.

The CDR3 spells CASSLAGQGYQPQHF. The CDR3 DNA follows: TGTGCCAGCAGCTTAGCGGGACAGGGATATCAGCCCCAGCATTTT. J is TRBJ1-5 and V is TRBV7-9; 9 positions agree with TRBD1. The junction had 2 bases not matched to a gene; V was cut back by 0 bases and J by 5 bases. Germline V gives CDR1 SEHNR, CDR2 FQNEAQ (reference sequence). The CDR3 runs 15 residues.

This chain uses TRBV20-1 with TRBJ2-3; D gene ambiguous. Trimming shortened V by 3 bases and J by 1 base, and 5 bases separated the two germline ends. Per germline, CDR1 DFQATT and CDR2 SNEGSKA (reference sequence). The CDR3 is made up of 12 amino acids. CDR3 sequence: CSASQGTDTQYF. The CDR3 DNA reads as TGCAGTGCTAGTCAGGGCACAGATACGCAGTATTTT.

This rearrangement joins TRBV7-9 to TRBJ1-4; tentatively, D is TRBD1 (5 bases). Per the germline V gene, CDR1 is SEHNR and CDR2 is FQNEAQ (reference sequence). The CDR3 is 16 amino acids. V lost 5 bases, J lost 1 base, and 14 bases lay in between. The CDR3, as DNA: TGTGCCAGCAGCCTCGGGGACGCCCGAACTAATGAAAAACTGTTTTTT. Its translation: CASSLGDARTNEKLFF.

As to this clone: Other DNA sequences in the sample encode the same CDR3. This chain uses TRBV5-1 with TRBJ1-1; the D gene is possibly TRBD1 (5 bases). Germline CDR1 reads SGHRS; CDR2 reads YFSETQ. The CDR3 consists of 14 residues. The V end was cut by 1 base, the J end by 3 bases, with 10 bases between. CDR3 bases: TGCGCCAGCAGCTTGATGACAGCCTACACTGAAGCTTTCTTT. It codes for CASSLMTAYTEAFF.

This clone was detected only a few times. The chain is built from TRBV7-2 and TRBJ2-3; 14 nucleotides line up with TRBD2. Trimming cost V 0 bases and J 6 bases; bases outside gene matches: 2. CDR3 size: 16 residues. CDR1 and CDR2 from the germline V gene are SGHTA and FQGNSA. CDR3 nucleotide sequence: TGTGCCAGCAGCTTAGCGACTAGCGGGGGGGTCGATACGCAGTATTTT. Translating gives CASSLATSGGVDTQYF.

The CDR3: CASSLELGQVYNEQFF. CDR3 nucleotide sequence: TGCGCCAGCAGCTTGGAACTAGGACAGGTCTACAATGAGCAGTTCTTC. The genes are TRBV5-1 and TRBJ2-1; TRBD1 agrees at 7 bases. CDR3 length equals 16 residues. Trimming cost V 0 bases and J 3 bases; bases outside gene matches: 6. CDR1 is SGHRS, CDR2 YFSETQ, per germline.

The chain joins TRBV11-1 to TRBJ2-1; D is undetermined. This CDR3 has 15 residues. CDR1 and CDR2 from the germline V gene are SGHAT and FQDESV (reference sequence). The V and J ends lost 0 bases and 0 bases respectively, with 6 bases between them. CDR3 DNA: TGTGCCAGCAGCTTAGCACAGAGCTCCTACAATGAGCAGTTCTTC. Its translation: CASSLAQSSYNEQFF.

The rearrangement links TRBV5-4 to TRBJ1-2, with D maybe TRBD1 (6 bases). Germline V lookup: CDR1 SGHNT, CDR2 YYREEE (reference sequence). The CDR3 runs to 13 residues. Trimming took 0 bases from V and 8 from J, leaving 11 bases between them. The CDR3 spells CASSLARGEGYTF. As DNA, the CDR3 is TGTGCCAGCAGCTTGGCCAGGGGAGAGGGCTACACCTTC.

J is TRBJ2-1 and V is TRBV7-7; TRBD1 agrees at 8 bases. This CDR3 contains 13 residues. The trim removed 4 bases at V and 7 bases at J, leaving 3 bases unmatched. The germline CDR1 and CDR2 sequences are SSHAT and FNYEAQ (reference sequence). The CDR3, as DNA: TGTGCCAGCAGCTCGGACAGGGTAAATGAGCAGTTCTTC. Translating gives CASSSDRVNEQFF.

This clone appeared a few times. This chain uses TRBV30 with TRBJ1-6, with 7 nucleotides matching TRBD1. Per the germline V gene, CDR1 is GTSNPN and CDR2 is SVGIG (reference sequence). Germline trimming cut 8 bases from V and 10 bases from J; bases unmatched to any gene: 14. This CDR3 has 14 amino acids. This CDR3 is CAGQQGRVGSPLHF. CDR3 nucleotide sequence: TGTGCCGGACAACAGGGGAGGGTGGGGTCACCCCTCCACTTT.

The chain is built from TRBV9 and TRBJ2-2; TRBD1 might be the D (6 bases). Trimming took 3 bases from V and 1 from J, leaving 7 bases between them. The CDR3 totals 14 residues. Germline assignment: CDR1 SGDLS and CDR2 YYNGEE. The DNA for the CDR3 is TGTGCCAGCAGCGCGACAGGGAACACCGGGGAGCTGTTTTTT. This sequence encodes CASSATGNTGELFF.

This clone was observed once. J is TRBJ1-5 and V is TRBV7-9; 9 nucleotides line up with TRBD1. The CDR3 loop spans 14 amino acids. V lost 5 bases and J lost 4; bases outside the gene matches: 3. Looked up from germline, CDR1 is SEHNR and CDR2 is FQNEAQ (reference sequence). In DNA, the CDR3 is TGTGCCAGCAGCGACGGGACAGGGAATCAGCCCCAGCATTTT. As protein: CASSDGTGNQPQHF.

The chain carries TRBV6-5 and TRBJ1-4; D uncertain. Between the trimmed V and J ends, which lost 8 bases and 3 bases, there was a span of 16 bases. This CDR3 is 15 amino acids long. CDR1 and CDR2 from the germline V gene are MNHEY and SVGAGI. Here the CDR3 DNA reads TGTGCCAGCCGAAGCCGGCTCAGGCCTAATGAAAAACTGTTTTTT. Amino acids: CASRSRLRPNEKLFF.

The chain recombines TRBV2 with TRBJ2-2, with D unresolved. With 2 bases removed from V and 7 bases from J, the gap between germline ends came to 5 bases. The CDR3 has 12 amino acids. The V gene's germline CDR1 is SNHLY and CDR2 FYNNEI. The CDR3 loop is CASSEQNGELFF. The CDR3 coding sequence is TGTGCCAGCAGTGAACAGAACGGGGAGCTGTTTTTT.

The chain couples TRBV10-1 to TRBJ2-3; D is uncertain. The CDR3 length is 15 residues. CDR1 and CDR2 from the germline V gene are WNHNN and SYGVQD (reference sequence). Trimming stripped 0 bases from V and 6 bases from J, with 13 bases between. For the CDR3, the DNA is TGCGCCAGCAGTGAGTCGAGGATACTTGGGGATACGCAGTATTTT. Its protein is CASSESRILGDTQYF.

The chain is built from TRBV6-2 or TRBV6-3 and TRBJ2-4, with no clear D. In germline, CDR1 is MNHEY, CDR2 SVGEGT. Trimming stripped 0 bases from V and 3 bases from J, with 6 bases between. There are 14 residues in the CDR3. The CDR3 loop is CASSYSGSKNIQYF. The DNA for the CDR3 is TGTGCCAGCAGTTACTCGGGCAGCAAAAACATTCAGTACTTC.

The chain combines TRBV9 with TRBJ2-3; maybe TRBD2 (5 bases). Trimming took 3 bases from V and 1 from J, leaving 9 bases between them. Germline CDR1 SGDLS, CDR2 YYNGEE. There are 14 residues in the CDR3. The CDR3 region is CASSAEGCTDTQYF. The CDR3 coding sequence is TGTGCCAGCAGCGCTGAGGGATGCACAGATACGCAGTATTTT. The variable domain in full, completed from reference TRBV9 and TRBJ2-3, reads DSGVTQTPKHLITATGQRVTLRCSPRSGDLSVYWYQQSLDQGLQFLIQYYNGEERAKGNILERFSAQQFPDLHSELNLSSLELGDSALYFCASSAEGCTDTQYFGPGTRLTVL.

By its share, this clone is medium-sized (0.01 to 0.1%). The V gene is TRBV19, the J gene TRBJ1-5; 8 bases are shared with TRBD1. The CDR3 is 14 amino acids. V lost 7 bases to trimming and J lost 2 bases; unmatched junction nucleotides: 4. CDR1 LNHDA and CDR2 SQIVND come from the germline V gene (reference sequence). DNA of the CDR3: TGTGCCAGTATCAGGGGGCAAGGCAATCAGCCCCAGCATTTT. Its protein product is CASIRGQGNQPQHF.

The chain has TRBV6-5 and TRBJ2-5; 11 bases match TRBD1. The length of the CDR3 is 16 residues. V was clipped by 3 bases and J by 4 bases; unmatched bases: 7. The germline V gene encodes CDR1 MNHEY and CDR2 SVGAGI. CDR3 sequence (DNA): TGTGCCAGCAGTTATGGAGCGGACAGGGGGCGAGAGACCCAGTACTTC. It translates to CASSYGADRGRETQYF.

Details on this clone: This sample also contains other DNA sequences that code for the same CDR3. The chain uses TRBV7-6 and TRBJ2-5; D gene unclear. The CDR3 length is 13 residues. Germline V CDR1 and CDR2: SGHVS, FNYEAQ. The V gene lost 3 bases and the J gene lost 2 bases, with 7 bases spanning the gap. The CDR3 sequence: CASSLARQETQYF. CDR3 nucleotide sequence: TGTGCCAGCAGCTTGGCCAGGCAAGAGACCCAGTACTTC.